Presented here are 14 T cell receptor beta chains from one specimen sequenced in a study of CD8+ T cells in alopecia areata (dated by TCRdb to the late 2010s). Interpreted using the paper, the time point label stands for: baseline before oral tofacitinib. Library preparation employed the immunoSEQ multiplex PCR assay. For TCR sequencing, RNA was extracted from every sample and reverse transcribed into cDNA to serve as template. TCRdb obtained this table from immuneACCESS and retained in-frame rearrangements with V and J assigned. These tables miss some clones; where compared with another copy, unresolved V genes account for less than half of the shortfall, and the remainder is unexplained. The table for this sample lists about 150,000 clones; 45% to 55% of them were counted only once. The biggest ten clones account for roughly 19% of the sample. The material was CD8+ T cells sorted from blood, obtained at week 0. The receptors were gathered from a human donor with alopecia areata.

The chain couples TRBV10-2 to TRBJ2-7, with 10 bases that match TRBD1. The CDR3 has 14 residues. Trimming took 6 bases from V and 5 from J; bases not matched to a gene: 7. Germline values: CDR1 WSHSY, CDR2 SAAADI. The chain's CDR3 is CASREDRGVNEQYF. The CDR3 coding sequence is TGCGCCAGCAGGGAGGACAGGGGGGTCAACGAGCAGTACTTC.

J is TRBJ2-1 and V is TRBV29-1; the D is unclear. Deletions cut 4 bases from V and 5 bases from J, with 9 bases between. The CDR3 is 12 residues long. Germline-derived CDR1 and CDR2 are SQVTM and ANQGSEA. CDR3 region: CSVVPDDNEQFF. DNA of the CDR3: TGCAGCGTTGTGCCCGATGACAATGAGCAGTTCTTC.

The chain uses TRBV30 and TRBJ2-4, with 10 bases fitting TRBD1. CDR1 and CDR2 (germline): GTSNPN, SVGIG (reference sequence). The CDR3 totals 13 residues. V trimming: 1 base; J trimming: 8 bases; junction bases outside the gene matches: 2. CDR3 DNA sequence: TGTGCCTGGAGTGGGGACAGGGGATACATTCAGTACTTC. This translates into CAWSGDRGYIQYF.

The rearrangement links TRBV15 to TRBJ1-2; TRBD1 matches at 8 bases. V shed 3 bases, J shed 3 bases, and the junction held 6 bases outside the gene matches. The length of the CDR3 is 15 residues. Germline V lookup: CDR1 LNHNV, CDR2 YYDKDF (reference sequence). CDR3 sequence reads: CATSSLEQGDYGYTF. CDR3 DNA sequence: TGTGCCACCAGCAGCCTAGAACAGGGGGACTATGGCTACACCTTC. Filled out from reference TRBV15 and TRBJ1-2, the complete variable domain reads DAMVIQNPRYQVTQFGKPVTLSCSQTLNHNVMYWYQQKSSQAPKLLFHYYDKDFNNEADTPDNFQSRRPNTSFCFLDIRSPGLGDTAMYLCATSSLEQGDYGYTFGSGTRLTVV.

V is TRBV6-5 and J is TRBJ2-6, with D perhaps TRBD1 or TRBD2 (5 bases each). Looked up from germline, CDR1 is MNHEY and CDR2 is SVGAGI. CDR3 length: 15 residues. The V and J ends lost 2 bases and 4 bases respectively, with 9 bases between them. CDR3 nucleotides: TGTGCCAGCAGTTACGAGGGGCAAGGGGCCAACGTCCTGACTTTC. It translates to CASSYEGQGANVLTF.

V is TRBV4-3 and J is TRBJ1-1; TRBD1 might be the D (5 bases). Trimming pared 2 bases from V and 2 bases from J, leaving 15 bases between. Germline CDR1 and CDR2: LGHNA and YSLEER. CDR3 length: 16 amino acids. CDR3 in DNA: TGCGCCAGCAGCCAATCAAGATTGGGGGGAAACACTGAAGCTTTCTTT. Its translation is CASSQSRLGGNTEAFF.

The V gene is TRBV7-7, the J gene TRBJ2-7, with D possibly being TRBD1 (6 bases). Germline CDR1 is SSHAT and CDR2 is FNYEAQ (reference sequence). The CDR3 has 13 amino acids. V lost 4 bases and J lost 1, with 8 bases in between. The CDR3 is CASSYGTSYEQYF. The CDR3 DNA reads as TGTGCCAGCAGCTATGGGACATCCTACGAGCAGTACTTC.

The chain uses TRBV9 and TRBJ2-2; perhaps TRBD2 as D (6 bases). The CDR3 is 13 residues long. Trimming took 3 bases from V and 7 from J, leaving 10 bases between them. Germline V gives CDR1 SGDLS, CDR2 YYNGEE. The chain's CDR3 is CASSARRDGELFF. The DNA of the CDR3 is TGTGCCAGCAGCGCAAGGCGGGACGGGGAGCTGTTTTTT.

The rearrangement uses TRBV18 and TRBJ1-2; D unresolved. There are 13 residues in the CDR3. CDR1 KGHSH and CDR2 LQKENI come from the germline V gene. Trimming cost V 0 bases and J 3 bases, with 5 bases left between them. CDR3 sequence (DNA): TGTGCCAGCTCACCACCCGACTACTATGGCTACACCTTC. This translates into CASSPPDYYGYTF.

The J gene is TRBJ2-6, the V gene TRBV4-3; D is undetermined. Germline-derived CDR1 and CDR2 are LGHNA and YSLEER. V dropped 1 base and J dropped 2 bases, with 12 bases sitting between them. CDR3 size: 17 residues. CDR3 sequence: CASSQGVTYTGANVLTF. The DNA of the CDR3 is TGCGCCAGCAGCCAAGGGGTGACATATACTGGGGCCAACGTCCTGACTTTC.

The chain recombines TRBV30 with TRBJ1-6; D gene unclear. Germline V gene data show CDR1 as GTSNPN and CDR2 as SVGIG (reference sequence). The CDR3 loop spans 13 amino acids. The germline V and J ends were trimmed by 1 base and 7 bases, with 8 bases remaining between them. The CDR3 sequence is CAWSAAVNSPLHF. CDR3 DNA sequence: TGTGCCTGGAGTGCGGCTGTAAATTCACCCCTCCACTTT.

The V and J genes are TRBV2 and TRBJ1-6; no clear D gene. The V end lost 9 bases, the J end lost 4 bases, and 7 bases lay between the germline ends. The CDR3 spans 12 residues. Germline V gene lookup returns CDR1 SNHLY and CDR2 FYNNEI. CDR3 sequence (DNA): TGTGCCAGTAAATTTTATAATTCACCCCTCCACTTT. It yields the protein CASKFYNSPLHF.

This chain joins TRBV7-3 and TRBJ1-6; 7 bases agree with TRBD1. With 5 bases clipped from V and 8 bases from J, the junction kept 6 bases outside the gene matches. CDR3 size: 14 residues. CDR1 and CDR2 (germline): SGHTA, FQGTGA. The CDR3 protein is CASSARQGDSPLHF. The CDR3 DNA sequence: TGTGCCAGCAGCGCGCGACAGGGAGATTCACCCCTCCACTTT.

The gene calls are TRBV27 and TRBJ2-6; possible D gene TRBD1, 5 bases. Trimming shortened V by 5 bases and J by 1 base, and 9 bases separated the two germline ends. The germline CDR1 and CDR2 sequences are MNHEY and SMNVEV (reference sequence). The CDR3 totals 15 residues. The CDR3 DNA sequence: TGTGCCAGCAGTCAGGGATCTTCTGGGGCCAACGTCCTGACTTTC. Its translation is CASSQGSSGANVLTF. The entire variable domain, with the rest obtained from reference TRBV27 and TRBJ2-6, is as follows: EAQVTQNPRYLITVTGKKLTVTCSQNMNHEYMSWYRQDPGLGLRQIYYSMNVEVTDKGDVPEGYKVSRKEKRNFPLILESPSPNQTSLYFCASSQGSSGANVLTFGAGSRLTVL.